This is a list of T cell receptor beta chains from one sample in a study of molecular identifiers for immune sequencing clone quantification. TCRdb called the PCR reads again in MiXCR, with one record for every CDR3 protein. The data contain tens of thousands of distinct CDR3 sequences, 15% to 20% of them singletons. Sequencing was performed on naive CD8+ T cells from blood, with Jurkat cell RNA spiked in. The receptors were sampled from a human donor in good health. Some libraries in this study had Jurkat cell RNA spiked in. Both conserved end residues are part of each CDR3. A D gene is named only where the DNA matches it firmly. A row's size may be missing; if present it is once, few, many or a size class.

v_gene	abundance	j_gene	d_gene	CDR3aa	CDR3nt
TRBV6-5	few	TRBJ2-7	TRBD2	CASSYPGLVDEQYF	TGTGCCAGCAGTTACCCTGGACTAGTGGACGAGCAGTACTTC
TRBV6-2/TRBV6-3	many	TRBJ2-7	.	CASSYSTAYEQYF	TGTGCCAGCAGTTACTCCACCGCCTACGAGCAGTACTTC
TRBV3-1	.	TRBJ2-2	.	CASSQGWKIGGDTGELFF	TGTGCCAGCAGCCAAGGTTGGAAAATCGGAGGCGACACCGGGGAGCTGTTTTTT
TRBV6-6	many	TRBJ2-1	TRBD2	CASSLMREGVEQFF	TGTGCCAGCAGTTTGATGCGGGAGGGGGTTGAGCAGTTCTTC
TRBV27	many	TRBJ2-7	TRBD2	CASSKRTSVRDEQYF	TGTGCCAGCAGTAAGCGGACTAGCGTTAGAGACGAGCAGTACTTC
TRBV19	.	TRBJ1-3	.	CASSGDSYNGNTIYF	TGTGCCAGTAGTGGCGACAGCTACAATGGAAACACCATATATTTT
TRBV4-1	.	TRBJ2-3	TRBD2	CASSLPSSGRTDTQYF	TGCGCCAGCAGCCTGCCGTCTAGCGGGAGGACAGATACGCAGTATTTT
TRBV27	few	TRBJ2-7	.	CASSAGGPPYEQYF	TGTGCCAGCAGTGCCGGGGGGCCACCCTACGAGCAGTACTTC
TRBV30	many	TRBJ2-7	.	CAWSLPGAGALYEQYF	TGTGCCTGGAGCCTCCCGGGGGCAGGGGCCCTCTACGAGCAGTACTTC
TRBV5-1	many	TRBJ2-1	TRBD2	CASSPRLAGYNEQFF	TGCGCCAGCAGCCCCCGACTAGCGGGCTACAATGAGCAGTTCTTC
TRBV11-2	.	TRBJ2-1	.	CASSQLDGRSYNEQFF	TGTGCCAGCAGCCAATTGGATGGTAGATCCTACAATGAGCAGTTCTTC
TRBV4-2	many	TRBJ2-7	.	CASSQVTSEQYF	TGTGCCAGCAGCCAAGTGACCTCTGAGCAGTACTTC
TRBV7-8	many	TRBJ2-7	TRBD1	CASSSTGPEQYF	TGTGCCAGCAGCTCGACAGGGCCCGAGCAGTACTTC
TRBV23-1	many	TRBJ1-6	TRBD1	CASSTDREDNSPLHF	TGCGCCAGCAGTACAGACAGGGAAGATAATTCACCCCTCCACTTT
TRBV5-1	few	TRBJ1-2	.	CASSLGLGYTF	TGCGCCAGCAGCTTGGGTCTTGGCTACACCTTC
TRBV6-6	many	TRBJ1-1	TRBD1	CASSPGTGAMNTEAFF	TGTGCCAGCAGTCCCGGGACAGGGGCAATGAACACTGAAGCTTTCTTT
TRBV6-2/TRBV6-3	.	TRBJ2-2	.	CASSSSSGELFF	TGTGCCAGCAGTTCATCTTCCGGGGAGCTGTTTTTT
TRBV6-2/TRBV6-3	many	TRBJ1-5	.	CASSYATSGNQPQHF	TGTGCCAGCAGTTACGCGACATCGGGCAATCAGCCCCAGCATTTT
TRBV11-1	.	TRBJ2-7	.	CASSLLPRAGVSYEQYF	TGTGCCAGCAGCTTACTCCCCCGGGCAGGGGTCTCCTACGAGCAGTACTTC
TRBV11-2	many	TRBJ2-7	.	CASSLMPADHEQYF	TGTGCCAGCAGCTTAATGCCAGCGGACCACGAGCAGTACTTC
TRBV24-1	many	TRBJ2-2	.	CATSDFGELFF	TGTGCCACCAGTGATTTTGGGGAGCTGTTTTTT
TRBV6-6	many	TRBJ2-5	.	CASSYGEGTETQYF	TGTGCCAGCAGTTACGGAGAAGGCACAGAGACCCAGTACTTC
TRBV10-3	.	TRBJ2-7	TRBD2	CAISNKRGLPSYEQHF	TGTGCCATCAGTAACAAGAGGGGACTACCCAGCTACGAGCAGCACTTC
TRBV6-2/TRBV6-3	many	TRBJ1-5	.	CASNRAGSNSNQPQHF	TGTGCCAGCAACAGAGCCGGGAGTAATAGCAATCAGCCCCAGCATTTT
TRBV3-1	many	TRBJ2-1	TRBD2	CASSQALAGDDEQFF	TGTGCCAGCAGCCAAGCTTTAGCGGGAGATGATGAGCAGTTCTTC
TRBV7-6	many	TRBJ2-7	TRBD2	CASSRTSGSNRDEQYF	TGTGCCAGCAGCCGGACTAGCGGGAGCAATCGGGACGAGCAGTACTTC